One sample yielded the 11 T cell receptor beta chains listed below, sequenced in a study of glioma-infiltrating T cells after dendritic cell vaccination. Sequencing used immunoSEQ multiplex PCR; TCRdb keeps in-frame clones, though not all of them. This table has around 96,000 clones, 70% to 80% appearing once. The input for sequencing was blood, taken before dendritic cell vaccination. The source of these receptors is a human donor with glioblastoma.

The chain couples TRBV6-5 to TRBJ2-1; D is ambiguous. V lost 2 bases and J 1 base, leaving 9 bases between the germline ends. Looked up from germline, CDR1 is MNHEY and CDR2 is SVGAGI. The CDR3 length is 15 residues. The CDR3 sequence is CASSYGPFSYNEQFF. CDR3 DNA: TGTGCCAGCAGTTACGGCCCATTTTCCTACAATGAGCAGTTCTTC.

The chain combines TRBV10-2 with TRBJ2-7; TRBD1 agrees at 7 bases. The CDR3 has 14 amino acids. Germline lookup yields CDR1 WSHSY and CDR2 SAAADI. V was clipped by 6 bases and J by 3 bases; unmatched bases: 8. This CDR3 reads CASRSSGTVYEQYF. CDR3 bases: TGCGCCAGCAGATCGTCGGGGACAGTCTACGAGCAGTACTTC.

This clone was picked up a small number of times. This chain joins TRBV7-3 and TRBJ1-2; D is ambiguous. Germline-derived CDR1 and CDR2 are SGHTA and FQGTGA. The V gene lost 1 base and the J gene lost 0 bases, with 9 bases spanning the gap. CDR3 length: 15 amino acids. CDR3 region: CASSLNGMTNYGYTF. CDR3 nucleotides: TGTGCCAGCAGCTTAAACGGGATGACTAACTATGGCTACACCTTC.

This clone came up a few times. V and J are TRBV7-9 and TRBJ1-2; D is unresolved. The CDR3 length is 15 residues. The germline gives CDR1 SEHNR, CDR2 FQNEAQ (reference sequence). V dropped 0 bases and J dropped 4 bases, with 12 bases sitting between them. The CDR3 DNA reads as TGTGCCAGCAGCTTAGCGGGGAGCAGAATCTATGGCTACACCTTC. It codes for CASSLAGSRIYGYTF.

V is TRBV27 and J is TRBJ2-2, with TRBD1 as a possible D gene (5 bases). The CDR3 sequence is 14 residues long. CDR1 MNHEY and CDR2 SMNVEV come from the germline V gene (reference sequence). V dropped 5 bases and J dropped 4 bases, with 11 bases sitting between them. This chain's CDR3 is CASSIGHSTGELFF. CDR3 bases: TGTGCCAGCAGTATCGGACATTCCACCGGGGAGCTGTTTTTT.

In DNA, the CDR3 is TGTGCCACACGGGGGGGGCAAGGTGACTATGGCTACACCTTC. Translated, it gives CATRGGQGDYGYTF. The chain employs TRBV10-3 and TRBJ1-2, with D possibly TRBD1 on 6 matching bases. This CDR3 has 14 residues. CDR1 is ENHRY, CDR2 SYGVKD, per germline. Between the trimmed V and J ends, which lost 10 bases and 3 bases, there was a span of 18 bases.

The chain recombines TRBV10-3 with TRBJ2-2, with D possibly TRBD2 on 7 matching bases. Between the trimmed V and J ends, which lost 2 bases and 1 base, there was a span of 14 bases. Germline V lookup: CDR1 ENHRY, CDR2 SYGVKD. The CDR3 is made up of 17 amino acids. CDR3 coding DNA: TGTGCCATCAGTGAGCAGGGCGGGGGCTTGAACACCGGGGAGCTGTTTTTT. Amino acid sequence: CAISEQGGGLNTGELFF.

The chain links TRBV19 to TRBJ2-1, with 10 bases fitting TRBD2. Trimming removed 5 bases from V and 2 bases from J; junction bases left unmatched: 6. Germline assignment: CDR1 LNHDA and CDR2 SQIVND (reference sequence). This CDR3 spans 16 amino acids. The CDR3 loop is CASSVVSGRPYNEQFF. CDR3 in DNA: TGTGCCAGTAGTGTCGTTAGCGGGAGGCCCTACAATGAGCAGTTCTTC.

The chain couples TRBV5-8 to TRBJ1-6; 8 bases map to TRBD1. The CDR3 is 14 residues long. CDR1 and CDR2 (germline): SGHTS, YDEGEE. V lost 7 bases, J lost 3 bases, and 3 bases stayed unmatched. CDR3 nucleotides: TGTGCCAGCGGGGGACAGGACTATAATTCACCCCTCCACTTT. This codes for CASGGQDYNSPLHF.

CDR3 in amino acids: CASSPGTSGSVDEQFF. The CDR3 DNA reads as TGTGCCAGCAGCCCCGGGACTAGCGGGAGCGTGGATGAGCAGTTCTTC. The gene calls are TRBV7-9 and TRBJ2-1, with 14 bases lining up with TRBD2. The germline CDR1 and CDR2 sequences are SEHNR and FQNEAQ (reference sequence). Unmatched junction bases numbered 8, after V lost 5 bases and J lost 8 bases. The CDR3 is 16 amino acids.

The V call is TRBV4-1, the J call TRBJ1-3; D is ambiguous. The germline V gene encodes CDR1 MGHRA and CDR2 YSYEKL. This CDR3 comprises 15 residues. V was clipped by 2 bases and J by 1 base, with 9 bases between them. This CDR3 is CASSQWSFSGNTIYF. CDR3 nucleotides: TGCGCCAGCAGCCAATGGAGTTTTTCTGGAAACACCATATATTTT.